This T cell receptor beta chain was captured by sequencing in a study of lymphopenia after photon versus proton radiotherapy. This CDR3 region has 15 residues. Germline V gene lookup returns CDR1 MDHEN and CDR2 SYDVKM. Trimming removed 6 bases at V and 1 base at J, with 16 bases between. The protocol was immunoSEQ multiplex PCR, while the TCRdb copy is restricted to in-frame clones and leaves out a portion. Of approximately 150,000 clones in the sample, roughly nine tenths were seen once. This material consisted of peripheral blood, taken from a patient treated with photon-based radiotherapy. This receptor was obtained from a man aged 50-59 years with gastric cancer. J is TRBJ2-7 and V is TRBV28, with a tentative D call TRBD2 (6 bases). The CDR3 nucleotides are TGTGCCAGCAGCCGATCCGGGACTGGGTCCTACGAGCAGTACTTC. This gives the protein CASSRSGTGSYEQYF.